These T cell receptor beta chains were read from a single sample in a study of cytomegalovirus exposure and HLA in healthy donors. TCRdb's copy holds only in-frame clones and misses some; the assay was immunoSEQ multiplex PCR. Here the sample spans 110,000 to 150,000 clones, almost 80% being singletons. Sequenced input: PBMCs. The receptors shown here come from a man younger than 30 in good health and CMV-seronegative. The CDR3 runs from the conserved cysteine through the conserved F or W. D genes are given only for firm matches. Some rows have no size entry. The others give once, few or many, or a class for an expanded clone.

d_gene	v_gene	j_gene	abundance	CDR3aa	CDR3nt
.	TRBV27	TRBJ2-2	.	CASSFLGPYTGELFF	TGTGCCAGCAGTTTCTTGGGGCCTTACACCGGGGAGCTGTTTTTT
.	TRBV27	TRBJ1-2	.	CASSSTRDGYTF	TGTGCCAGCAGTTCAACCAGGGATGGCTACACCTTC
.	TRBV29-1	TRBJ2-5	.	CSAPPARGGQETQYF	TGCAGCGCCCCACCGGCGAGGGGGGGGCAAGAGACCCAGTACTTC
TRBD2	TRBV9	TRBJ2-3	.	CASSVTGGGAADTQYF	TGTGCCAGCAGCGTGACTGGCGGGGGGGCGGCAGATACGCAGTATTTT
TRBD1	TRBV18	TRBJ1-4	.	CASSHRGKREKLFF	TGTGCCAGCTCACACAGGGGGAAACGGGAAAAACTGTTTTTT
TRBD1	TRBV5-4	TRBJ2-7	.	CASSPGQGAYEQYF	TGTGCCAGCAGCCCCGGACAGGGGGCTTACGAGCAGTACTTC
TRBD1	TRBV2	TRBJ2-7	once	CASMGTGTGDHEQYF	TGTGCCAGCATGGGGACCGGGACAGGGGACCACGAGCAGTACTTC
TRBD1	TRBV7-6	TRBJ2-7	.	CASSSADRGVYEQYF	TGTGCCAGCAGCTCCGCAGACAGGGGCGTATACGAGCAGTACTTC
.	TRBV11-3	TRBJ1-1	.	CASSLSGFGTEAFF	TGTGCCAGCAGCTTATCGGGATTTGGCACTGAAGCTTTCTTT
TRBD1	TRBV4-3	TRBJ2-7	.	CASSQDNTGGIEQYF	TGCGCCAGCAGCCAAGATAATACAGGGGGAATCGAGCAGTACTTC
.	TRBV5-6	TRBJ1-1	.	CASSFGQPVGNTEAFF	TGTGCCAGCAGCTTTGGACAGCCGGTGGGCAACACTGAAGCTTTCTTT
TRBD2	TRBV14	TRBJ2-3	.	CASSQELGLAGGSTDTQYF	TGTGCCAGCAGCCAAGAATTGGGACTAGCGGGGGGGAGCACAGATACGCAGTATTTT
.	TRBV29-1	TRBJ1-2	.	CSVDPRSPGYTF	TGCAGCGTTGACCCCCGGTCGCCAGGCTACACCTTC
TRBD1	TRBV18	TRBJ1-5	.	CASSRDRGLTRQPQHF	TGTGCCAGCTCACGGGACAGGGGGTTAACCCGGCAGCCCCAGCATTTT
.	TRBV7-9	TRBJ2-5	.	CSSSLIQGRETQYF	TGTTCCAGCAGCTTAATACAGGGCCGGGAGACCCAGTACTTC
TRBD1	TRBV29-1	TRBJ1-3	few	CSVPHPGQGPSLSGNTIYF	TGCAGCGTGCCACATCCGGGACAGGGGCCTTCTCTCTCTGGAAACACCATATATTTT
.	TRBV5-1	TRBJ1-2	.	CASSSGINYGYTF	TGCGCCAGCAGTTCCGGGATTAACTATGGCTACACCTTC
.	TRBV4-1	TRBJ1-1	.	CASSQDSQVNTEAFF	TGCGCCAGCAGCCAAGATTCACAGGTGAACACTGAAGCTTTCTTT
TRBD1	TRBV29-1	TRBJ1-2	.	CSVVKTGGYGYTF	TGCAGCGTTGTCAAGACAGGGGGCTATGGCTACACCTTC
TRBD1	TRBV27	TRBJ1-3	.	CASSPQDRGVNTIYF	TGTGCCAGCAGTCCCCAGGACAGGGGGGTAAACACCATATATTTT
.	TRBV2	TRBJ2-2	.	CASSEGRGGELFF	TGTGCCAGCAGTGAAGGACGGGGCGGGGAGCTGTTTTTT
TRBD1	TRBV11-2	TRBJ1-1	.	CASSFDRGREAFF	TGTGCCAGCAGCTTCGACAGGGGCCGTGAAGCTTTCTTT
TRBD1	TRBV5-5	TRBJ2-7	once	CASSFSWTGAYEQYF	TGTGCCAGCAGCTTTAGTTGGACAGGGGCATACGAGCAGTACTTC
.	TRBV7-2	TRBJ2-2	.	CASSLDRQGWNTGELFF	TGTGCCAGCAGCTTAGATAGGCAGGGCTGGAACACCGGGGAGCTGTTTTTT
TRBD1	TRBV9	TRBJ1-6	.	CASSVTGQGGSPLHF	TGTGCCAGCAGCGTAACGGGACAGGGTGGATCACCCCTCCACTTT
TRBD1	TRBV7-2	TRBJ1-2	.	CASSLGLAGGDGYTF	TGTGCCAGCAGCTTAGGTCTGGCAGGGGGCGATGGCTACACCTTC
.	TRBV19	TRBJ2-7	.	CASSIVAAYEQYF	TGTGCCAGTAGTATAGTTGCAGCCTACGAGCAGTACTTC
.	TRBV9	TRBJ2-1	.	CASSADISGPSNEQFF	TGTGCCAGCAGCGCAGACATTAGCGGTCCTTCCAATGAGCAGTTCTTC
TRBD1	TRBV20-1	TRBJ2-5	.	CSAQGDETQYF	TGCAGTGCTCAGGGGGACGAGACCCAGTACTTC
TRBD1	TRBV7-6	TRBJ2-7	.	CASSDSGQGARYF	TGTGCCAGCAGCGATTCGGGACAGGGGGCGCGGTACTTC
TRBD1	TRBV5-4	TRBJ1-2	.	CASSSQGVYYGYTF	TGTGCCAGCAGCTCACAGGGGGTTTACTATGGCTACACCTTC
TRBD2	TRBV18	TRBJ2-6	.	CASSLKLAGPSGGANVLTF	TGTGCCAGCTCCTTGAAGCTAGCGGGGCCCTCGGGTGGGGCCAACGTCCTGACTTTC